This T cell receptor beta chain comes out of a study of cytomegalovirus exposure and HLA in healthy donors. General study points: In a later analysis, HLA-associated TCR beta chains were more clonally expanded than equally common others.

In regard to this clone: No antigen is known for it.

The V and J ends lost 6 bases and 0 bases respectively, with 12 bases between them. The V gene's germline CDR1 is MNHEY and CDR2 SVGAGI. The CDR3 sequence is 14 residues long. The PCR had 60 Vbeta and 13 Jbeta primers. Assay: immunoSEQ multiplex PCR; the TCRdb copy retains only in-frame clones and omits some. The sample shows about 150,000 clones, around 78% of them seen only once. The receptor comes from a middle-aged man in good health and CMV-seronegative. The sequencing sample was made of PBMCs. This chain joins TRBV6-5 and TRBJ2-7; TRBD2 might be the D (5 bases). The CDR3 DNA is TGTGCCAGCAGGACTACTAGGGACTCCTACGAGCAGTACTTC. It specifies CASRTTRDSYEQYF.